A single sample is the source of the 25 T cell receptor beta chains below, sequenced in a study of blood T cell repertoires in COVID-19. The table came from immunoSEQ multiplex PCR; TCRdb's copy has only in-frame clones and leaves some out. The sample consists of roughly 250,000 clones, roughly 87% of them appearing once. Sequenced input: peripheral blood. The receptors were sampled from a man aged 55 to 70 who had recovered from COVID-19.

The genes are TRBV18 and TRBJ1-1; D perhaps matches TRBD1 (6 bases). Germline CDR1 and CDR2: KGHSH and LQKENI. The CDR3 contains 16 residues. The V end was cut by 1 base, the J end by 2 bases, with 14 bases between. CDR3 in DNA: TGTGCCAGCTCACCACTCTTTGGGACATTTAACACTGAAGCTTTCTTT. Protein product: CASSPLFGTFNTEAFF.

The J gene is TRBJ2-4, the V gene TRBV28, with TRBD2 matching over 11 bases. This CDR3 spans 14 amino acids. J gave up 9 bases and V 3 bases, and 4 bases lay outside the gene matches. CDR1 MDHEN and CDR2 SYDVKM come from the germline V gene. The CDR3 DNA is TGTGCCAGCAGTTTGACTAGCGGGGCGGGCATTCAGTACTTC. It specifies CASSLTSGAGIQYF. Combining the CDR3 with reference TRBV28 and TRBJ2-4 gives the whole variable domain DVKVTQSSRYLVKRTGEKVFLECVQDMDHENMFWYRQDPGLGLRLIYFSYDVKMKEKGDIPEGYSVSREKKERFSLILESASTNQTSMYLCASSLTSGAGIQYFGAGTRLSVL.

V is TRBV18 and J is TRBJ1-1; TRBD1 is a possible D gene (5 bases). The germline gives CDR1 KGHSH, CDR2 LQKENI. This CDR3 spans 15 amino acids. Deletions cut 3 bases from V and 1 base from J, with 12 bases between. CDR3 in amino acids: CASSPVTVKNTEAFF. The CDR3 DNA sequence: TGTGCCAGCTCACCCGTGACAGTAAAGAACACTGAAGCTTTCTTT. The full variable domain, in which reference TRBV18 and TRBJ1-1 provide the parts outside the CDR3, is NAGVMQNPRHLVRRRGQEARLRCSPMKGHSHVYWYRQLPEEGLKFMVYLQKENIIDESGMPKERFSAEFPKEGPSILRIQQVVRGDSAAYFCASSPVTVKNTEAFFGQGTRLTVV.

V usage is TRBV25-1 and J usage is TRBJ2-7; 8 bases fit TRBD1. CDR1 and CDR2 from the germline V gene are MGHDK and SYGVNS. The CDR3 contains 13 residues. J gave up 3 bases and V 3 bases, and 1 base lay outside the gene matches. CDR3: CASSDGTGYEQYF. Here the CDR3 DNA reads TGTGCCAGCAGTGACGGGACAGGCTACGAGCAGTACTTC.

V is TRBV9 and J is TRBJ2-2, with 10 bases that match TRBD2. This CDR3 spans 16 amino acids. The V segment lost 2 bases and the J segment 1 base; nucleotides outside the gene matches: 2. Germline-derived CDR1 and CDR2 are SGDLS and YYNGEE. This CDR3 is CASSVGTSENTGELFF. The CDR3, as DNA: TGTGCCAGCAGCGTCGGGACTAGCGAGAACACCGGGGAGCTGTTTTTT.

The V call is TRBV19, the J call TRBJ2-3; D possibly corresponds to TRBD2 (6 bases). V was trimmed by 3 bases and J by 0 bases, leaving 10 bases between them. The CDR3 length is 15 residues. In germline, CDR1 is LNHDA, CDR2 SQIVND (reference sequence). CDR3 in amino acids: CASSMGGTSTDTQYF. The CDR3, as DNA: TGTGCCAGTAGTATGGGGGGAACCAGCACAGATACGCAGTATTTT. The whole variable domain, remainder taken from reference TRBV19 and TRBJ2-3, is DGGITQSPKYLFRKEGQNVTLSCEQNLNHDAMYWYRQDPGQGLRLIYYSQIVNDFQKGDIAEGYSVSREKKESFPLTVTSAQKNPTAFYLCASSMGGTSTDTQYFGPGTRLTVL.

The chain has TRBV27 and TRBJ1-2, with 8 nucleotides matching TRBD1. The V and J ends lost 5 bases and 7 bases, in that order; junction bases with no gene match: 12. This CDR3 is 15 amino acids long. Per germline, CDR1 MNHEY and CDR2 SMNVEV (reference sequence). The CDR3: CASSPGRTGYGGYTF. DNA for the CDR3: TGTGCCAGCAGTCCCGGGAGGACAGGGTATGGTGGCTACACCTTC.

The chain recombines TRBV6-5 with TRBJ2-7; 7 bases line up with TRBD1. CDR1 and CDR2 from the germline V gene are MNHEY and SVGAGI. The CDR3 is 14 amino acids. V gave up 6 bases and J gave up 4 bases; unmatched junction bases: 9. The CDR3 DNA sequence: TGTGCCAGCAGCCCACCAGGGGGTTTGTACGAGCAGTACGTC. It translates to CASSPPGGLYEQYV.

CDR3 region: CASTGSRGDEQYF. The CDR3, as DNA: TGCGCCAGCACCGGTAGCAGGGGAGACGAGCAGTACTTC. The J gene is TRBJ2-7, the V gene TRBV10-2, with TRBD1 as a possible D gene (6 bases). From germline, CDR1 is WSHSY and CDR2 SAAADI. The ends were cut back, 7 bases at V and 5 bases at J, with 15 bases in the middle. The length of the CDR3 is 13 residues.

In its sample, this clone was seen once. The rearrangement links TRBV10-3 to TRBJ1-2; tentative D call: TRBD1 (6 bases). Per germline, CDR1 ENHRY and CDR2 SYGVKD. The CDR3 extends over 14 amino acids. Trimming cost V 0 bases and J 2 bases, with 7 bases left between them. The CDR3 DNA reads TGTGCCATCAGTGAGTCGGACAGAAACTATGGCTACACCTTC. Its translation is CAISESDRNYGYTF.

The CDR3 region is CASRVGQGVTEAFF. Written as DNA, the CDR3 is TGTGCCAGCAGAGTGGGACAGGGAGTCACTGAAGCTTTCTTT. This rearrangement joins TRBV2 to TRBJ1-1; 9 nucleotides agree with TRBD1. The V gene end was trimmed by 6 bases and the J gene end by 4 bases; junction bases not matched to a gene: 6. The CDR3 contains 14 residues. The germline V gene encodes CDR1 SNHLY and CDR2 FYNNEI.

The rearrangement uses TRBV9 and TRBJ1-3; 7 bases are shared with TRBD1. The CDR3 runs 16 residues. CDR1 SGDLS and CDR2 YYNGEE come from the germline V gene. The V gene end was trimmed by 3 bases and the J gene end by 4 bases; junction bases not matched to a gene: 10. CDR3 DNA: TGTGCCAGCAGCGCATTCTACAGGGGCGGAGGAAACACCATATATTTT. It specifies CASSAFYRGGGNTIYF.

V usage is TRBV14 and J usage is TRBJ2-1; 11 bases line up with TRBD2. Germline-derived CDR1 and CDR2 are SGHDN and FVKESK. This CDR3 is built from 16 residues. V shed 4 bases, J shed 4 bases, and the junction held 6 bases outside the gene matches. Written as DNA, the CDR3 is TGTGCCAGCAGCCGCCTGACTAGCGGGAAATACAATGAGCAGTTCTTC. This codes for CASSRLTSGKYNEQFF.

The chain joins TRBV10-3 to TRBJ1-5; 7 bases fit TRBD1. Trimming removed 5 bases from V and 2 bases from J; junction bases left unmatched: 9. The CDR3 consists of 16 residues. The germline V gene has CDR1 ENHRY and CDR2 SYGVKD. The CDR3 DNA is TGTGCCATCAGTCCCACGACAGGGTATGGCAATCAGCCCCAGCATTTT. Protein product: CAISPTTGYGNQPQHF.

The V call is TRBV6-1, the J call TRBJ1-1; TRBD1 matches 7 bases. CDR1 and CDR2 from the germline V gene are MNHNS and SASEGT. The CDR3 totals 13 residues. The J segment lost 4 bases and the V segment lost 5 bases, leaving 4 bases of the junction unmatched. The CDR3 sequence is CASSSRGITEAFF. DNA for the CDR3: TGTGCCAGCAGTTCCAGGGGGATCACTGAAGCTTTCTTT.

This clone appeared once. The chain is built from TRBV2 and TRBJ2-2, with 11 bases lining up with TRBD2. Germline V lookup: CDR1 SNHLY, CDR2 FYNNEI. The J segment lost 0 bases and the V segment lost 7 bases, leaving 7 bases of the junction unmatched. The CDR3 has 17 residues. CDR3 protein: CASTPTSGGPNTGELFF. The CDR3 DNA reads TGTGCCAGCACTCCTACTAGCGGGGGCCCGAACACCGGGGAGCTGTTTTTT.

The CDR3 DNA sequence: TGTGCCAGCAGCTTAAACAGGGGGGACTCACCCCTCCACTTT. This encodes CASSLNRGDSPLHF. The chain couples TRBV7-9 to TRBJ1-6, with 8 nucleotides matching TRBD1. V was clipped by 2 bases and J by 10 bases; unmatched bases: 4. In germline, CDR1 is SEHNR, CDR2 FQNEAQ (reference sequence). The CDR3 is 14 amino acids.

This chain links TRBV6-5 with TRBJ2-1; 10 bases are a match to TRBD2. There are 15 residues in the CDR3. Unmatched junction bases numbered 11, after V lost 8 bases and J lost 7 bases. Germline assignment: CDR1 MNHEY and CDR2 SVGAGI. DNA for the CDR3: TGTGCCAGCCTAAGGAGCGGGGGGGTGAGTAATGAGCAGTTCTTC. Translation gives CASLRSGGVSNEQFF.

The chain is built from TRBV5-1 and TRBJ1-1, with a weak D call TRBD1 (5 bases). V was trimmed by 0 bases and J by 7 bases, leaving 13 bases between them. Per germline, CDR1 SGHRS and CDR2 YFSETQ. This CDR3 spans 14 amino acids. The CDR3 is CASSLVAGIYEAFF. CDR3 in DNA: TGCGCCAGCAGCTTGGTGGCAGGGATTTATGAAGCTTTCTTT.

The chain joins TRBV13 to TRBJ1-3; 9 bases are a match to TRBD1. The CDR3 runs to 17 residues. The V gene's germline CDR1 is PRHDT and CDR2 FYEKMQ (reference sequence). After removal of 6 bases from V and 1 base from J, the junction contained 10 bases not matched to a gene. The CDR3 loop reads CASRGTSGTGSGNTIYF. The CDR3 DNA reads as TGTGCCAGCAGGGGGACTTCCGGGACAGGGTCTGGAAACACCATATATTTT.

The table lists this clone with a few counts. The chain links TRBV2 to TRBJ2-4, with 7 positions matching TRBD2. Germline CDR1 and CDR2: SNHLY and FYNNEI. With 6 bases clipped from V and 8 bases from J, the junction kept 13 bases outside the gene matches. The CDR3 length is 15 residues. This CDR3 reads CASRLRSSGGDIQYF. CDR3 coding DNA: TGTGCCAGCAGACTACGGTCTAGCGGTGGTGACATTCAGTACTTC.

The V gene is TRBV18, the J gene TRBJ2-6, with a possible D match to TRBD2 (5 bases). V lost 1 base, J lost 1 base, and 8 bases lay in between. There are 16 residues in the CDR3. Germline CDR1 is KGHSH and CDR2 is LQKENI. CDR3 sequence reads: CASSPREGSGANVLTF. CDR3 bases: TGTGCCAGCTCACCACGTGAGGGATCTGGGGCCAACGTCCTGACTTTC.

The V gene is TRBV7-8, the J gene TRBJ2-7; D perhaps matches TRBD2 (6 bases). This CDR3 region has 15 residues. Germline CDR1 SGHVS, CDR2 FQNEAQ. The V end lost 5 bases, the J end lost 0 bases, and 14 bases lay between the germline ends. As DNA, the CDR3 is TGTGCCAGCAGCCTGGGGGGACGGGACTCCTACGAGCAGTACTTC. Residues: CASSLGGRDSYEQYF.

This clone was counted a few times. V gene TRBV28 combines with J gene TRBJ1-1, with a weak D call TRBD1 (6 bases). Trimming left V 3 bases short and J 5 bases short, with 13 bases between. Per the germline V gene, CDR1 is MDHEN and CDR2 is SYDVKM. The CDR3 totals 14 residues. This chain's CDR3 is CASSLGGLGTEAFF. Here the CDR3 DNA reads TGTGCCAGCAGTTTGGGGGGGCTGGGGACTGAAGCTTTCTTT.

The gene calls are TRBV27 and TRBJ1-3, with a weak D call TRBD1 (6 bases). The V gene lost 6 bases and the J gene lost 4 bases, with 13 bases spanning the gap. The germline V gene encodes CDR1 MNHEY and CDR2 SMNVEV (reference sequence). The CDR3 is 14 residues long. Here the CDR3 DNA reads TGTGCCAGCAGCTCAGGGGATCTGGGAAACACCATATATTTT. Its protein is CASSSGDLGNTIYF.